This TCR beta chain came from a study of T cells in Graves' hyperthyroidism and ophthalmopathy. RNA transcripts were the template for amplifying TCR beta CDR3 regions. Initially, a first-round RT-PCR of the TCR CDR3 employed the HTBI primer set. MiXCR was run by TCRdb on the multiplex PCR reads, yielding one entry per CDR3 protein. This table holds some 300,000 distinct CDR3 sequences, roughly 20% found once. Of note for this clonotype: Its target is unknown.

Whole-study findings and limits: Blood held most thyroid clonotypes expanded above 0.001 frequency.

V was pared by 4 bases and J by 3 bases, with 3 bases of the junction left unmatched. Germline assignment: CDR1 MNHNS and CDR2 SASEGT. This CDR3 region has 15 residues. The source of this sequence is a man in his fifties or sixties with Graves' ophthalmopathy. This chain connects TRBV6-1 to TRBJ2-3, with 11 bases lining up with TRBD1. What was sequenced was blood. The chain's CDR3 is CASSGRDRGTDTQYF. CDR3 nucleotide sequence: TGTGCCAGCAGTGGCCGGGACAGGGGGACAGATACGCAGTATTTT.